This entry lists 7 T cell receptor beta chains sequenced from one sample in a study of blood T cell repertoires in COVID-19. Method: immunoSEQ multiplex PCR; TCRdb's copy keeps in-frame clones and lacks some. The table has 200,000 or so clones, more than 75% seen once. The sample consisted of PBMCs or T cells enriched from blood (not recorded which). The receptor source for this set is a woman in her thirties or forties with acute COVID-19.

This sequence joins TRBV19 and TRBJ1-2, with D possibly being TRBD1 (5 bases). Trimming cost V 7 bases and J 7 bases, with 13 bases left between them. Germline V CDR1 and CDR2: LNHDA, SQIVND (reference sequence). The CDR3 covers 12 residues. CDR3 protein: CASTREAGGYTF. The CDR3 bases are TGTGCCAGTACCAGGGAGGCCGGTGGCTACACCTTC.

The table lists this clone with a count of one. This chain joins TRBV25-1 and TRBJ2-7, with D tentatively TRBD1 (6 bases). From germline, CDR1 is MGHDK and CDR2 SYGVNS. CDR3 length: 15 residues. V gave up 2 bases and J gave up 0 bases, with 11 bases separating them. CDR3 sequence (DNA): TGTGCCAGCAGTGAACAGGGGTCCCCCTCCTACGAGCAGTACTTC. Encoded protein: CASSEQGSPSYEQYF.

V usage is TRBV6-5 and J usage is TRBJ2-2; 8 bases align to TRBD1. Germline V CDR1 and CDR2: MNHEY, SVGAGI. CDR3 length: 14 residues. V trimming: 7 bases; J trimming: 2 bases; junction bases outside the gene matches: 3. CDR3 amino acids: CASKAGGNTGELFF. In nucleotides, the CDR3 is TGTGCCAGCAAGGCAGGGGGCAACACCGGGGAGCTGTTTTTT.

The chain employs TRBV9 and TRBJ2-5, with D possibly being TRBD1 (5 bases). This CDR3 region has 13 residues. The V end was cut by 2 bases, the J end by 3 bases, with 8 bases between. Germline V gene sequence: CDR1 SGDLS, CDR2 YYNGEE. In DNA form, the CDR3 reads TGTGCCAGCAGCGTTCAAGGGGAAGAGACCCAGTACTTC. Translated, it gives CASSVQGEETQYF.

This chain uses TRBV10-2 with TRBJ1-1; 7 nucleotides align to TRBD1. The CDR3 runs 13 residues. V lost 6 bases and J lost 1; bases outside the gene matches: 2. CDR1 WSHSY and CDR2 SAAADI come from the germline V gene. The CDR3, as DNA: TGCGCCAGCAGCTGGGACAGGAACACTGAAGCTTTCTTT. Translated, it gives CASSWDRNTEAFF.

The CDR3 nucleotides read TGTGCCACCAGATCAGAAAAACGCTCTGGGGCCAACGTCCTGACTTTC. Amino acid sequence: CATRSEKRSGANVLTF. The chain has TRBV15 and TRBJ2-6; D unclear. V was pared by 6 bases and J by 0 bases, with 12 bases between. CDR1 and CDR2 (germline): LNHNV, YYDKDF (reference sequence). This CDR3 has 16 residues.

The chain recombines TRBV13 with TRBJ1-2; TRBD1 agrees at 7 bases. Per the germline V gene, CDR1 is PRHDT and CDR2 is FYEKMQ (reference sequence). This CDR3 spans 15 amino acids. Trimming took 5 bases from V and 9 from J; bases not matched to a gene: 15. The CDR3 nucleotides read TGTGCCAGCAGCCAAGGGGACAGACCAGAGAGAAGCTACACCTTC. Encoded protein: CASSQGDRPERSYTF.